This entry is about one TCR beta chain. What it binds is unknown. The sample belongs to a study of T cells expressing NK-cell markers. Study-wide context: Sequencing of TCR beta repertoires drew on sorted CD3+CD56+NKG2C+, CD3+CD56+NKG2C- and CD3+CD56-NKG2C+ T cells. There were seven HCMV-seropositive donors and one seronegative donor among the eight sequenced. Study findings and constraints: In about six donors, dominant NKG2C+ clonotypes were about 1.0-7.5% of CD8+ T cells. Topping the CD3+CD56-NKG2C+ fraction as well were these clonotypes, in a handful of donors.

TCRdb reanalyzed the 5' RACE reads and collapses them to one entry per CDR3 protein, without DNA. Its listing shows almost 450,000 distinct CDR3 sequences. The length of the CDR3 is 15 residues. The rearrangement links TRBV12-3 or TRBV12-4 to TRBJ1-1; TCRdb designates TRBD1, a call that cannot be tested without DNA. The sequence was collected from a woman aged 18 to 75 in good health. Source material: blood T cells: a sorted CD56 or NKG2C T cell subset, CD4+ or CD8+ T cells, or bulk PBMC T cells (not recorded which). The CDR3 sequence is CASSPSGGTNTEAFF.